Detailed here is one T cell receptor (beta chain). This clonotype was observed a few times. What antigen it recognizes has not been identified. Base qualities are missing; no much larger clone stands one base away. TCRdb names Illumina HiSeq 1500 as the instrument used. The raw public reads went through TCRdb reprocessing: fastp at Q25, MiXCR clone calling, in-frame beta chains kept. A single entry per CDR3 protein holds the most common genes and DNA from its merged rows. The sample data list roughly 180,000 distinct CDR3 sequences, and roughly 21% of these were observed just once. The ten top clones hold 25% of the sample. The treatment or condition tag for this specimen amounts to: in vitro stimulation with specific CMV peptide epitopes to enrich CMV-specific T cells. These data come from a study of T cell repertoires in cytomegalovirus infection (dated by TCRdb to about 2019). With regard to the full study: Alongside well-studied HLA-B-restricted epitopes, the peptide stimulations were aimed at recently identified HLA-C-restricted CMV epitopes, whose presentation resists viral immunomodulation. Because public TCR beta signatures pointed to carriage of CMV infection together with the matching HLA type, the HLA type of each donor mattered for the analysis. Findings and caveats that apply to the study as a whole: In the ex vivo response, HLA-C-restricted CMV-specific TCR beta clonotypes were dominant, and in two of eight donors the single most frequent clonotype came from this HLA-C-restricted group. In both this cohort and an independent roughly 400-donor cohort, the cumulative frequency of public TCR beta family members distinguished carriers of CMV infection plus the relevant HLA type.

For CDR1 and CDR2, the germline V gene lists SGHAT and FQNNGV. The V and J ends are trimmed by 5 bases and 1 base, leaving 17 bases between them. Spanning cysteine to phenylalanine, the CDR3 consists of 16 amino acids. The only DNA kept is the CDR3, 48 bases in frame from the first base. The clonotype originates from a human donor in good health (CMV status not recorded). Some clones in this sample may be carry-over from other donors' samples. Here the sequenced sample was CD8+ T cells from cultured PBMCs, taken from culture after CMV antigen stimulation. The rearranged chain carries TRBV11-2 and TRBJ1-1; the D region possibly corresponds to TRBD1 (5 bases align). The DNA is TGTGCCAGCAGCCCGCGGGACTCCTCCGGGAACACTGAAGCTTTCTTT. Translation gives CASSPRDSSGNTEAFF.